This entry lists 9 T cell receptor beta chains sequenced from one sample in a study of T cells in Graves' hyperthyroidism and ophthalmopathy. TCR beta CDR3 regions were amplified from RNA transcripts. First-round RT-PCR with HTBI primers amplified the TCR CDR3 region. In TCRdb, the multiplex PCR reads were re-called with MiXCR into one record per CDR3 protein. Found here are about 420,000 distinct CDR3 sequences, 15% to 18% of them singletons; the top ten hold approximately 8%. Material for sequencing was blood. These receptors all stem from a woman aged 18-29 years with Graves' hyperthyroidism.

In its sample, this clonotype was seen many times. This rearrangement joins TRBV30 to TRBJ2-5, with D perhaps matching TRBD1 or TRBD2 (5 bases each). V dropped 2 bases and J dropped 5 bases, with 9 bases sitting between them. Germline assignment: CDR1 GTSNPN and CDR2 SVGIG (reference sequence). This CDR3 has 12 residues. This CDR3 is CAWSRGEETQYF. The CDR3, as DNA: TGTGCCTGGAGTAGAGGGGAGGAGACCCAGTACTTC. The complete variable domain, with remaining parts taken from reference TRBV30 and TRBJ2-5, reads SQTIHQWPATLVQPVGSPLSLECTVEGTSNPNLYWYRQAAGRGLQLLFYSVGIGQISSEVPQNLSASRPQDRQFILSSKKLLLSDSGFYLCAWSRGEETQYFGPGTRLLVL.

With regard to this clonotype: Just one base apart from a much larger clone, this may be a read error. The chain has TRBV12-3 or TRBV12-4 and TRBJ2-3; 13 positions match TRBD2. This CDR3 is 16 amino acids long. The CDR3 reads CASTTSGRAGADAQYF. The CDR3 DNA follows: TGTGCCAGCACCACTAGCGGGAGGGCTGGCGCAGATGCGCAGTATTTT.

This clonotype was observed at least ten times. This rearrangement joins TRBV25-1 to TRBJ2-3; TRBD1 matches at 10 bases. Germline V lookup: CDR1 MGHDK, CDR2 SYGVNS. J gave up 2 bases and V 3 bases, and 2 bases lay outside the gene matches. CDR3 size: 15 residues. The CDR3: CASSEGQGHTDTQYF. DNA of the CDR3: TGTGCCAGCAGTGAGGGACAGGGGCACACAGATACGCAGTATTTT.

This chain connects TRBV5-4 to TRBJ2-7, with D perhaps matching TRBD1 or TRBD2 (5 bases each). The V end lost 5 bases, the J end lost 0 bases, and 18 bases lay between the germline ends. CDR3 length: 16 amino acids. Per germline, CDR1 SGHNT and CDR2 YYREEE (reference sequence). CDR3 bases: TGTGCCAGCAGTCTGGGGACGGACGCGACCTCCTACGAGCAGTACTTC. It translates to CASSLGTDATSYEQYF.

Turning to this clonotype: The germline gene is not matched at one end of the junction; a read error may be the cause. The chain's CDR3 is CASSVNVAPTDSPPHF. CDR3 in DNA: TGTGCCAGCAGCGTGAACGTGGCTCCCACTGATTCACCCCCCCACTTT. The V gene is TRBV9, the J gene TRBJ1-6; unclear D gene. This CDR3 has 16 residues. CDR1 SGDLS and CDR2 YYNGEE come from the germline V gene. Combining the CDR3 with reference TRBV9 and TRBJ1-6 gives the whole variable domain DSGVTQTPKHLITATGQRVTLRCSPRSGDLSVYWYQQSLDQGLQFLIQYYNGEERAKGNILERFSAQQFPDLHSELNLSSLELGDSALYFCASSVNVAPTDSPPHFGNGTRLTVT.

This clonotype was detected a few times. V gene TRBV6-1 combines with J gene TRBJ2-3; D is undetermined. Trimming removed 6 bases from V and 2 bases from J, with 18 bases in between. The CDR3 length is 16 residues. The germline V gene encodes CDR1 MNHNS and CDR2 SASEGT. The CDR3 DNA is TGTGCCAGCAGGAACGGGTGGGGAATTTTCACAGATACGCAGTATTTT. Translated, it gives CASRNGWGIFTDTQYF.

There are many counts of this clonotype. V is TRBV20-1 and J is TRBJ1-1; TRBD1 matches 9 bases. Losses at the gene ends were 2 bases for V and 6 bases for J; bases not matched to a gene: 13. Looked up from germline, CDR1 is DFQATT and CDR2 is SNEGSKA (reference sequence). The CDR3 spans 16 residues. For the CDR3, the DNA is TGCAGTGCTAGACCGACACCGGGACAGGGTTACGCTGAAGCTTTCTTT. Its protein product is CSARPTPGQGYAEAFF.

This clonotype came up many times. The V gene is TRBV5-8, the J gene TRBJ1-5, with TRBD1 matching 7 bases. The germline V gene encodes CDR1 SGHTS and CDR2 YDEGEE. The CDR3 spans 15 residues. The trim removed 4 bases at V and 0 bases at J, leaving 4 bases unmatched. This CDR3 is CASSLRDSSNQPQHF. The DNA of the CDR3 is TGTGCCAGCAGCCTCCGGGACAGTAGCAATCAGCCCCAGCATTTT.

In this sample, this clonotype turned up a few times. V gene TRBV7-8 combines with J gene TRBJ1-2; 10 bases align to TRBD1. V gave up 6 bases and J gave up 11 bases; unmatched junction bases: 21. CDR3 length: 17 residues. Germline loops: CDR1 SGHVS, CDR2 FQNEAQ. The CDR3 region is CASSPTRWTGGATGYTF. The CDR3 nucleotides read TGTGCCAGCAGTCCCACGCGGTGGACAGGGGGGGCGACGGGATACACCTTC.